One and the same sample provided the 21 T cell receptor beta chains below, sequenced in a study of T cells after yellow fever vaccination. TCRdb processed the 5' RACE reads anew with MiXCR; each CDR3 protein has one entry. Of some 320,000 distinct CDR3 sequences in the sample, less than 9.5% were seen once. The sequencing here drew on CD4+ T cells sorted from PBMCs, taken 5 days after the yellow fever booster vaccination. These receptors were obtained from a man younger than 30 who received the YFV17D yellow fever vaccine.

The CDR3 DNA reads TGTGCCACCAGTGATTTCAACAGGGCAGATACGCAGTATTTT. Amino acids: CATSDFNRADTQYF. The chain is built from TRBV24-1 and TRBJ2-3, with D possibly being TRBD1 (6 bases). The CDR3 sequence is 14 residues long. Trimming pared 1 base from V and 4 bases from J, leaving 8 bases between. CDR1 is KGHDR and CDR2 is SFDVKD in the germline V gene.

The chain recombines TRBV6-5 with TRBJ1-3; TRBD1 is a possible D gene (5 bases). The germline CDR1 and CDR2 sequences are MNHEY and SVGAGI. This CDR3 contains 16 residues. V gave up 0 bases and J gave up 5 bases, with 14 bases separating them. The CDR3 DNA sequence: TGTGCCAGCAGTTACTCGACTTCTCAGGGACGAAACACCATATATTTT. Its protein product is CASSYSTSQGRNTIYF.

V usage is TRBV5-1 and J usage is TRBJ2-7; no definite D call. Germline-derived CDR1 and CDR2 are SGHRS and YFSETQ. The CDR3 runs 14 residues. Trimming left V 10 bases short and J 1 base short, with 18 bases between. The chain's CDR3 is CAFNLGGVSYEQYF. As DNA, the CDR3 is TGCGCCTTCAACCTCGGTGGGGTATCCTACGAGCAGTACTTC.

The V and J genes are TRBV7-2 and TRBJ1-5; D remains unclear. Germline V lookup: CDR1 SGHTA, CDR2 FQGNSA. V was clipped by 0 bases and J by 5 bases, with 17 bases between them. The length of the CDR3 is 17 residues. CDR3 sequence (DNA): TGTGCCAGCAGCTTAGCCGCGGATGGCGGTGGATATCAGCCCCAGCATTTT. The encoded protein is CASSLAADGGGYQPQHF. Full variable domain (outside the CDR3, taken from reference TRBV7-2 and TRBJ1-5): GAGVSQSPSNKVTEKGKDVELRCDPISGHTALYWYRQSLGQGLEFLIYFQGNSAPDKSGLPSDRFSAERTGGSVSTLTIQRTQQEDSAVYLCASSLAADGGGYQPQHFGDGTRLSIL.

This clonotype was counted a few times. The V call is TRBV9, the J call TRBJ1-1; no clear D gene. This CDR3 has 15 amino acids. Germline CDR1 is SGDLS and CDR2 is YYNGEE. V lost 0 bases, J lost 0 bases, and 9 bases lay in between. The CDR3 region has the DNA TGTGCCAGCAGCGTAGCCCCTCAACTGAACACTGAAGCTTTCTTT. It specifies CASSVAPQLNTEAFF.

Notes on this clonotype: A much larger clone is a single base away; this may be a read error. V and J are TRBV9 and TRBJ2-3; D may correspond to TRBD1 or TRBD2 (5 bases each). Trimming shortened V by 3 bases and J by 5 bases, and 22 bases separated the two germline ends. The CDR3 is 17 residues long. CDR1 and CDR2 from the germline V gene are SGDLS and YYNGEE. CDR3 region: CASSGSSGASQVDTQYF. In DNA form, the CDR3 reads TGTGCCAGCAGCGGATCCTCCGGGGCTAGCCAGGTAGATACGCAGTATTTT.

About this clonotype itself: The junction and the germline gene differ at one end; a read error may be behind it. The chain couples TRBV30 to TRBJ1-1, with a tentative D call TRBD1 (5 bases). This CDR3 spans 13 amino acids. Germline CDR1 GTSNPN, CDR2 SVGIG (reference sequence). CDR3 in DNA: TGCGCTCTGGGGCGTGGTTTTGGGACTGAAGCTTTCTTT. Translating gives CALGRGFGTEAFF.

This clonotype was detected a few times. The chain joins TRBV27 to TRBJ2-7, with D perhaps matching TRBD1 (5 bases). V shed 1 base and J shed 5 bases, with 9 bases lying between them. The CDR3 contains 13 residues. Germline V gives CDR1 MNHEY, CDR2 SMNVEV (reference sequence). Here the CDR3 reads CASSLWGRDEQYF. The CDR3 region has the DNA TGTGCCAGCAGTTTATGGGGCAGGGACGAGCAGTACTTC.

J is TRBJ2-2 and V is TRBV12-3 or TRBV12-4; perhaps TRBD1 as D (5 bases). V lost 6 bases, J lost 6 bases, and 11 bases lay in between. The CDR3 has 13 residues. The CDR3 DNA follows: TGTGCCAGCAGGCAGGGTGAGGCCGGGGAGCTGTTTTTT. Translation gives CASRQGEAGELFF.

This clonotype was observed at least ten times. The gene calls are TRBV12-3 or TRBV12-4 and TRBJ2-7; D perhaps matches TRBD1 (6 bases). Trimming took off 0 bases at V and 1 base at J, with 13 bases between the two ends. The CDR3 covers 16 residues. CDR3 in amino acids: CASSLAPPDRSYEQYF. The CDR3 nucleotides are TGTGCCAGCAGTTTAGCACCCCCGGACAGATCCTACGAGCAGTACTTC.

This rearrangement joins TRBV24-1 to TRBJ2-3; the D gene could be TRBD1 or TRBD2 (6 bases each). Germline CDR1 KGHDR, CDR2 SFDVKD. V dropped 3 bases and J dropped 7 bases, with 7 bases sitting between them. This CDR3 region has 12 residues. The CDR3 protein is CATSDGGHTQYF. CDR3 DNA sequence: TGTGCCACCAGTGATGGGGGGCATACGCAGTATTTT.

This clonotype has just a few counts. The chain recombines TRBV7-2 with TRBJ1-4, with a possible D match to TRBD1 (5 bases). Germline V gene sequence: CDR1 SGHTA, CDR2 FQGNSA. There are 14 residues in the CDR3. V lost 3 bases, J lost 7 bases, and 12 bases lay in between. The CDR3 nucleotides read TGTGCCAGCAGCTTCCAGTGGGGGGGTGAAAAACTGTTTTTT. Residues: CASSFQWGGEKLFF.

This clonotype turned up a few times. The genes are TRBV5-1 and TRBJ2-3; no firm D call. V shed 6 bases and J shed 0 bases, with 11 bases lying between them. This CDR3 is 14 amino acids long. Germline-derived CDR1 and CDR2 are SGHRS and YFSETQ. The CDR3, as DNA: TGCGCCAGCACGCACGGATCTAGCACAGATACGCAGTATTTT. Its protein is CASTHGSSTDTQYF.

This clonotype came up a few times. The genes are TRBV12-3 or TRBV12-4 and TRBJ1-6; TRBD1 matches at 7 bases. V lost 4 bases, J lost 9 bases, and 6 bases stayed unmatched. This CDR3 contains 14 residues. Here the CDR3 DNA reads TGTGCCAGCAGTTCACAGGGGCGGTTTTCACCCCTCCACTTT. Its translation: CASSSQGRFSPLHF.

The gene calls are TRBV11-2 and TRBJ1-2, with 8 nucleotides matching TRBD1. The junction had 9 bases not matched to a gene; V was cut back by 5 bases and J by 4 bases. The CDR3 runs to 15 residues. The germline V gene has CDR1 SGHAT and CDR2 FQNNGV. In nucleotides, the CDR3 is TGTGCCAGCAGCCCTGACAGGGGACCTGTCTATGGCTACACCTTC. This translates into CASSPDRGPVYGYTF. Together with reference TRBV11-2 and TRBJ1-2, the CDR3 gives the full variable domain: EAGVAQSPRYKIIEKRQSVAFWCNPISGHATLYWYQQILGQGPKLLIQFQNNGVVDDSQLPKDRFSAERLKGVDSTLKIQPAKLEDSAVYLCASSPDRGPVYGYTFGSGTRLTVV.

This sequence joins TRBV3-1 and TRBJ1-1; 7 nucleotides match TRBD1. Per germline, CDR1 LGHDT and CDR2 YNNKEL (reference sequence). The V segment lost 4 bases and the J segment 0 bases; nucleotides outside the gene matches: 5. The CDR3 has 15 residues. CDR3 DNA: TGTGCCAGCAGCCCCGACAGGGACATGAACACTGAAGCTTTCTTT. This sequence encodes CASSPDRDMNTEAFF.

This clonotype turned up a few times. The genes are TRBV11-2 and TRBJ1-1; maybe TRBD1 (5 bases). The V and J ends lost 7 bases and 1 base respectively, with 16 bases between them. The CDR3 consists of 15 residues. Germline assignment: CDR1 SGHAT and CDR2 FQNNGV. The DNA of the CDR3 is TGTGCCAGCACTACATTTCAGGGCAGGAACACTGAAGCTTTCTTT. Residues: CASTTFQGRNTEAFF. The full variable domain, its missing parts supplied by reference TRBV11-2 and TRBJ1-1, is EAGVAQSPRYKIIEKRQSVAFWCNPISGHATLYWYQQILGQGPKLLIQFQNNGVVDDSQLPKDRFSAERLKGVDSTLKIQPAKLEDSAVYLCASTTFQGRNTEAFFGQGTRLTVV.

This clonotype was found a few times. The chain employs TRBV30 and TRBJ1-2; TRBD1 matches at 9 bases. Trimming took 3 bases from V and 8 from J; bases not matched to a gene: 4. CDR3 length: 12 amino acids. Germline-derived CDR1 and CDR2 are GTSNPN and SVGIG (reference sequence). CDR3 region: CAWRQGAFGYTF. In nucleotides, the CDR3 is TGTGCCTGGAGACAGGGGGCATTCGGCTACACCTTC.

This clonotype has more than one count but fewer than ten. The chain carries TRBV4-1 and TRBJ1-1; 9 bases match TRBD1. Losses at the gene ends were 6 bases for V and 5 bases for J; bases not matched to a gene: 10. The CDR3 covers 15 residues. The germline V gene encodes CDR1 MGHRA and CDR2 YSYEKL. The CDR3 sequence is CASRNLQGARTEAFF. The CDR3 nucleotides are TGCGCCAGCAGAAATTTACAGGGGGCGCGAACTGAAGCTTTCTTT.

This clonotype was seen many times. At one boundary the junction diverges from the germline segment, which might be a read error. CDR3 amino acids: CASSSTPGGKAGELFF. DNA of the CDR3: TGTGCTAGCAGCTCAACCCCAGGGGGCAAGGCCGGGGAGCTGTTTTTT. This chain uses TRBV7-7 with TRBJ2-2; 8 bases are shared with TRBD1. This CDR3 is 16 amino acids long. Germline loops: CDR1 SSHAT, CDR2 FNYEAQ (reference sequence).

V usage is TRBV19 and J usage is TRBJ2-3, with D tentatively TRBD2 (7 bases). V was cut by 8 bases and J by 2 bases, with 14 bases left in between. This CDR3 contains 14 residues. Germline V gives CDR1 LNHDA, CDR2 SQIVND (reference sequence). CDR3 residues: CASDGGRSTDTQYF. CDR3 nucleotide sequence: TGTGCCAGTGACGGGGGGCGATCCACAGATACGCAGTATTTT.